These 27 T cell receptor beta chains originate from one sample sequenced in a study of blood T cell repertoires in COVID-19. Data came from immunoSEQ multiplex PCR; TCRdb stores just in-frame clones and leaves some out. The sample shows roughly 100,000 clones, over 65% of them seen only once. Sequencing input: peripheral blood. These receptors all stem from a man between 60 and 75 years old with acute or convalescent COVID-19.

This chain connects TRBV27 to TRBJ1-5; 9 positions agree with TRBD1. Germline loops: CDR1 MNHEY, CDR2 SMNVEV (reference sequence). The CDR3 runs 14 residues. V lost 2 bases and J lost 6; bases outside the gene matches: 2. In DNA, the CDR3 is TGTGCCAGCAGTTTAGGACAGGGGCTTCAGCCCCAGCATTTT. Translating gives CASSLGQGLQPQHF.

The chain carries TRBV3-1 (or the pseudogene TRBV3-2) and TRBJ2-3; 12 bases fit TRBD2. CDR1 LGHDT and CDR2 YNNKEL come from the germline V gene (reference sequence). J gave up 2 bases and V 4 bases, and 13 bases lay outside the gene matches. CDR3 length: 19 residues. In DNA, the CDR3 is TGTGCCAGCAGCCGGAATCTCGGACTAGCGGGACAATCCACAGATACGCAGTATTTT. It specifies CASSRNLGLAGQSTDTQYF.

The chain is built from TRBV18 and TRBJ2-7; TRBD1 aligns across 7 bases. The V and J ends lost 3 bases and 1 base, in that order; junction bases with no gene match: 6. The germline V gene encodes CDR1 KGHSH and CDR2 LQKENI. The CDR3 runs to 15 residues. CDR3 bases: TGTGCCAGCTCACCGAACCGGGACAGATCCTACGAGCAGTACTTC. It specifies CASSPNRDRSYEQYF.

This sequence joins TRBV9 and TRBJ1-2; 7 nucleotides match TRBD1. V was clipped by 0 bases and J by 7 bases; unmatched bases: 3. The CDR3 totals 13 residues. Germline CDR1 reads SGDLS; CDR2 reads YYNGEE. This CDR3 is CASSVVPGGGYTF. In DNA form, the CDR3 reads TGTGCCAGCAGCGTAGTTCCAGGGGGTGGCTACACCTTC. Looking up the rest from reference TRBV9 and TRBJ1-2 gives the full variable domain: DSGVTQTPKHLITATGQRVTLRCSPRSGDLSVYWYQQSLDQGLQFLIQYYNGEERAKGNILERFSAQQFPDLHSELNLSSLELGDSALYFCASSVVPGGGYTFGSGTRLTVV.

The gene calls are TRBV28 and TRBJ1-5, with 9 bases that match TRBD1. The V segment lost 4 bases and the J segment 2 bases; nucleotides outside the gene matches: 0. Looked up from germline, CDR1 is MDHEN and CDR2 is SYDVKM. The CDR3 is 14 residues long. DNA for the CDR3: TGTGCCAGCAGTTGGACAGGGGGCAATCAGCCCCAGCATTTT. This codes for CASSWTGGNQPQHF.

This clone was seen once. V usage is TRBV29-1 and J usage is TRBJ2-5; 9 positions match TRBD2. V lost 4 bases, J lost 2 bases, and 8 bases stayed unmatched. Germline V gene data show CDR1 as SQVTM and CDR2 as ANQGSEA. This CDR3 has 15 residues. For the CDR3, the DNA is TGCAGCGTTGTTCTGCGGGGGGGGGATCAAGAGACCCAGTACTTC. Amino acid sequence: CSVVLRGGDQETQYF.

The chain has TRBV12-3 or TRBV12-4 and TRBJ2-1, with D perhaps TRBD1 (6 bases). The CDR3 extends over 13 amino acids. The ends were cut back, 6 bases at V and 4 bases at J, with 10 bases in the middle. CDR3 amino acids: CASRRQVYNEQFF. Here the CDR3 DNA reads TGTGCCAGCAGGAGACAGGTGTACAATGAGCAGTTCTTC.

V and J are TRBV11-3 and TRBJ1-4; 9 bases agree with TRBD1. Germline assignment: CDR1 SGHNT and CDR2 YENEEA. The length of the CDR3 is 15 residues. Trimming took 4 bases from V and 4 from J; bases not matched to a gene: 4. DNA for the CDR3: TGTGCCAGCAGCTCAACGACAGGGGGTAATGAAAAACTGTTTTTT. Its protein is CASSSTTGGNEKLFF.

This rearrangement joins TRBV10-1 to TRBJ2-1; 10 nucleotides match TRBD2. The germline V gene has CDR1 WNHNN and CDR2 SYGVQD (reference sequence). Trimming at V came to 8 bases and at J to 1 base, leaving 11 bases not matched to a gene. This CDR3 is 17 amino acids long. The CDR3 reads CASSLRASGSSYNEQFF. Written as DNA, the CDR3 is TGCGCCAGCTCCCTCCGAGCTAGCGGGAGTTCCTACAATGAGCAGTTCTTC.

The J gene is TRBJ2-2, the V gene TRBV5-4; 10 positions match TRBD2. Trimming removed 0 bases from V and 0 bases from J; junction bases left unmatched: 2. CDR1 is SGHNT and CDR2 is YYREEE in the germline V gene (reference sequence). This CDR3 has 17 residues. The CDR3 DNA sequence: TGTGCCAGCAGCTTGGGGACTAGCGGAACGAACACCGGGGAGCTGTTTTTT. Amino acids: CASSLGTSGTNTGELFF.

The V and J genes are TRBV7-2 and TRBJ2-4, with 8 bases fitting TRBD2. This CDR3 has 12 amino acids. The germline gives CDR1 SGHTA, CDR2 FQGNSA. V lost 2 bases to trimming and J lost 15 bases; unmatched junction nucleotides: 6. CDR3 bases: TGTGCCAGCAGCTTATACCAGCGGGAGTCGTACTTC. Protein: CASSLYQRESYF.

The table lists this clone with a few counts. This sequence joins TRBV28 and TRBJ1-5, with no clear D. CDR1 and CDR2 from the germline V gene are MDHEN and SYDVKM. The CDR3 has 17 residues. V was cut by 4 bases and J by 3 bases, with 19 bases left in between. CDR3 sequence: CASSSPSRLSDNQPQHF. The CDR3 DNA reads as TGTGCCAGCAGTTCTCCCTCCCGACTCTCTGACAATCAGCCCCAGCATTTT.

V is TRBV7-8 and J is TRBJ1-5; possible D gene TRBD1, 6 bases. The V and J ends lost 2 bases and 0 bases respectively, with 11 bases between them. CDR3 size: 16 residues. Looked up from germline, CDR1 is SGHVS and CDR2 is FQNEAQ. CDR3 coding DNA: TGTGCCAGCAGCTTATCCCGGACAGTTAGCAATCAGCCCCAGCATTTT. It translates to CASSLSRTVSNQPQHF. The full variable domain, completed using reference TRBV7-8 and TRBJ1-5, is GAGVSQSPRYKVAKRGQDVALRCDPISGHVSLFWYQQALGQGPEFLTYFQNEAQLDKSGLPSDRFFAERPEGSVSTLKIQRTQQEDSAVYLCASSLSRTVSNQPQHFGDGTRLSIL.

This clone was observed a single time. V usage is TRBV18 and J usage is TRBJ2-3; 7 positions match TRBD2. Germline trimming cut 4 bases from V and 5 bases from J; bases unmatched to any gene: 6. The germline V gene encodes CDR1 KGHSH and CDR2 LQKENI. This CDR3 has 14 amino acids. CDR3: CASSQGTMIDTQYF. In DNA form, the CDR3 reads TGTGCCAGCTCACAAGGGACTATGATAGATACGCAGTATTTT.

The chain recombines TRBV3-1 (or the pseudogene TRBV3-2) with TRBJ1-1; 7 bases line up with TRBD1. The germline V gene encodes CDR1 LGHDT and CDR2 YNNKEL (reference sequence). The CDR3 loop spans 13 amino acids. The V and J ends lost 2 bases and 5 bases, in that order; junction bases with no gene match: 2. The CDR3 region has the DNA TGTGCCAGCAGCCAATTCAGGGGGACTGAAGCTTTCTTT. It codes for CASSQFRGTEAFF.

V usage is TRBV5-4 and J usage is TRBJ2-3; TRBD2 aligns across 8 bases. With V trimmed by 2 bases and J by 3 bases, 5 bases remained unmatched. Germline V gene sequence: CDR1 SGHNT, CDR2 YYREEE (reference sequence). There are 15 residues in the CDR3. CDR3 DNA sequence: TGTGCCAGCAGCTTAGCGGGAGTGAGGACAGATACGCAGTATTTT. Translating gives CASSLAGVRTDTQYF.

The chain joins TRBV25-1 to TRBJ2-1, with TRBD2 identical over 8 bases. The germline V gene encodes CDR1 MGHDK and CDR2 SYGVNS. V lost 6 bases and J lost 10; bases outside the gene matches: 14. The CDR3 consists of 15 residues. The CDR3 sequence is CASSAGGSGGREQFF. DNA for the CDR3: TGTGCCAGCAGCGCCGGGGGGAGCGGGGGAAGAGAGCAGTTCTTC.

This chain connects TRBV11-2 to TRBJ1-5; TRBD1 matches at 8 bases. The J segment lost 6 bases and the V segment lost 1 base, leaving 5 bases of the junction unmatched. This CDR3 has 15 residues. Looked up from germline, CDR1 is SGHAT and CDR2 is FQNNGV. As DNA, the CDR3 is TGTGCCAGCAGCTTAGGGACAGGGAACGGTCAGCCCCAGCATTTT. Residues: CASSLGTGNGQPQHF.

The rearrangement joins TRBV6-5 to TRBJ1-5; D possibly corresponds to TRBD1 (6 bases). Trimming shortened V by 5 bases and J by 2 bases, and 7 bases separated the two germline ends. The CDR3 has 13 amino acids. Germline V gene data show CDR1 as MNHEY and CDR2 as SVGAGI. CDR3 region: CASSRQGNQPQHF. CDR3 DNA: TGTGCCAGCAGTAGACAGGGCAATCAGCCCCAGCATTTT.

This clone showed up just a few times. The chain employs TRBV6-1 and TRBJ2-7, with TRBD1 identical over 9 bases. Germline V CDR1 and CDR2: MNHNS, SASEGT. Trimming at V came to 0 bases and at J to 3 bases, leaving 6 bases not matched to a gene. The CDR3 loop spans 16 amino acids. For the CDR3, the DNA is TGTGCCAGCAGTGAAGCGGGGGGACAGGGTATCTACGAGCAGTACTTC. It codes for CASSEAGGQGIYEQYF.

The chain couples TRBV5-4 to TRBJ1-1; D remains ambiguous. The V gene lost 3 bases and the J gene lost 1 base, with 13 bases spanning the gap. CDR3 length: 15 amino acids. The V gene's germline CDR1 is SGHNT and CDR2 YYREEE (reference sequence). The CDR3 protein is CASSSAVGGNTEAFF. For the CDR3, the DNA is TGTGCCAGCAGCTCGGCGGTTGGAGGGAACACTGAAGCTTTCTTT.

The chain couples TRBV5-1 to TRBJ2-5; 7 positions agree with TRBD2. This CDR3 is 14 amino acids long. The germline V gene has CDR1 SGHRS and CDR2 YFSETQ. V lost 3 bases, J lost 4 bases, and 6 bases stayed unmatched. The CDR3 is CASSWEGSGETQYF. DNA for the CDR3: TGCGCCAGCAGCTGGGAGGGAAGCGGAGAGACCCAGTACTTC.

The CDR3 bases are TGCGCCAGCAGTGAGACCGGACTAGCTGGGAGTGAGCAGTTCTTC. Translated, it gives CASSETGLAGSEQFF. V gene TRBV10-1 combines with J gene TRBJ2-1, with TRBD2 matching over 8 bases. The length of the CDR3 is 15 residues. After removal of 2 bases from V and 9 bases from J, the junction contained 9 bases not matched to a gene. Per the germline V gene, CDR1 is WNHNN and CDR2 is SYGVQD (reference sequence).

The chain carries TRBV9 and TRBJ2-1; maybe TRBD2 (7 bases). Trimming removed 1 base from V and 9 bases from J, with 14 bases in between. The CDR3 covers 14 residues. CDR1 and CDR2 from the germline V gene are SGDLS and YYNGEE. The CDR3 protein is CASSVRREGGEQFF. The CDR3 DNA follows: TGTGCCAGCAGCGTAAGGAGGGAGGGGGGTGAGCAGTTCTTC. Combining the CDR3 with reference TRBV9 and TRBJ2-1 gives the whole variable domain DSGVTQTPKHLITATGQRVTLRCSPRSGDLSVYWYQQSLDQGLQFLIQYYNGEERAKGNILERFSAQQFPDLHSELNLSSLELGDSALYFCASSVRREGGEQFFGPGTRLTVL.

V gene TRBV18 combines with J gene TRBJ2-2; 12 positions agree with TRBD1. Germline lookup yields CDR1 KGHSH and CDR2 LQKENI. Trimming removed 3 bases from V and 6 bases from J; junction bases left unmatched: 5. The CDR3 covers 16 residues. The DNA of the CDR3 is TGTGCCAGCTCACCGGGACAGGGGGCGAAGGCCGGGGAGCTGTTTTTT. Its translation: CASSPGQGAKAGELFF.

This clone was observed a single time. This sample also contains other DNA sequences that code for the same CDR3. This rearrangement joins TRBV5-4 to TRBJ1-1; D is unclear. The CDR3 contains 13 residues. Germline loops: CDR1 SGHNT, CDR2 YYREEE (reference sequence). Trimming left V 3 bases short and J 0 bases short, with 6 bases between. The CDR3 loop is CASSSTLNTEAFF. DNA of the CDR3: TGTGCCAGCAGCTCCACACTGAACACTGAAGCTTTCTTT.

The chain is built from TRBV7-6 and TRBJ2-4; 9 bases fit TRBD1. This CDR3 comprises 16 residues. Germline CDR1 reads SGHVS; CDR2 reads FNYEAQ. After removal of 0 bases from V and 6 bases from J, the junction contained 6 bases not matched to a gene. As DNA, the CDR3 is TGTGCCAGCAGCTTAGCCTCCGGGACAGGGATAAACATTCAGTACTTC. Amino acid sequence: CASSLASGTGINIQYF.